A single sample gave rise to the 8 T cell receptor beta chains below, sequenced in a study of blood T cell repertoires in COVID-19. Profiled with immunoSEQ multiplex PCR; TCRdb holds only in-frame clones, not every one. The table has fewer than 400,000 clones, around nine tenths seen once. The sequenced sample consisted of peripheral blood. Receptor source: a woman aged 25 to 39 with COVID-19, enrolled during active disease.

This clone was counted once. This chain connects TRBV10-3 to TRBJ1-1; 7 nucleotides match TRBD1. The V gene's germline CDR1 is ENHRY and CDR2 SYGVKD. The length of the CDR3 is 16 residues. The V and J ends lost 5 bases and 4 bases, in that order; junction bases with no gene match: 13. This CDR3 reads CAISTSRQGDSTEAFF. For the CDR3, the DNA is TGTGCCATCAGTACTAGTAGACAGGGTGATAGCACTGAAGCTTTCTTT.

The rearrangement uses TRBV13 and TRBJ2-1; 8 nucleotides align to TRBD2. Germline V CDR1 and CDR2: PRHDT, FYEKMQ (reference sequence). This CDR3 has 15 amino acids. V lost 6 bases, J lost 0 bases, and 4 bases stayed unmatched. For the CDR3, the DNA is TGTGCCAGCAGGCGGGGGGTGAGCTCCTACAATGAGCAGTTCTTC. As protein: CASRRGVSSYNEQFF.

Here the CDR3 reads CATSDRTVNIQYF. The CDR3 DNA is TGTGCCACCAGTGATCGTACGGTGAACATTCAGTACTTC. The V gene is TRBV24-1, the J gene TRBJ2-4, with unresolved D. The germline CDR1 and CDR2 sequences are KGHDR and SFDVKD. The length of the CDR3 is 13 residues. The germline V and J ends were trimmed by 3 bases and 7 bases, with 9 bases remaining between them.

Turning to this clone: Germline is not matched at one junction end, which may reflect a read error. The CDR3 reads CASSQGEIYREYQPQHF. CDR3 nucleotides: TGCGCCAGCAGTCAAGGGGAAATTTACAGGGAATATCAGCCCCAGCATTTT. This chain links TRBV4-1 with TRBJ1-5, with D possibly being TRBD1 (6 bases). Germline V CDR1 and CDR2: MGHRA, YSYEKL. There are 17 residues in the CDR3.

This rearrangement joins TRBV2 to TRBJ1-2; D may be TRBD1 (5 bases). V was clipped by 4 bases and J by 8 bases, with 11 bases between them. This CDR3 is built from 12 residues. CDR1 and CDR2 from the germline V gene are SNHLY and FYNNEI. Here the CDR3 reads CASSVGPWGYTF. The CDR3 DNA follows: TGTGCCAGCAGTGTGGGGCCGTGGGGCTACACCTTC.

The chain uses TRBV13 and TRBJ1-5; 8 bases are shared with TRBD1. The germline V gene encodes CDR1 PRHDT and CDR2 FYEKMQ (reference sequence). Trimming at V came to 3 bases and at J to 4 bases, leaving 5 bases not matched to a gene. This CDR3 region has 15 residues. The CDR3: CASSFGQGANQPQHF. CDR3 in DNA: TGTGCCAGCAGCTTTGGGCAGGGGGCGAATCAGCCCCAGCATTTT. The variable domain in full, completed from reference TRBV13 and TRBJ1-5, reads AAGVIQSPRHLIKEKRETATLKCYPIPRHDTVYWYQQGPGQDPQFLISFYEKMQSDKGSIPDRFSAQQFSDYHSELNMSSLELGDSALYFCASSFGQGANQPQHFGDGTRLSIL.

The chain carries TRBV18 and TRBJ2-7; weak D call: TRBD1 (5 bases). The length of the CDR3 is 13 residues. Germline CDR1 and CDR2: KGHSH and LQKENI. V lost 3 bases and J 2 bases, leaving 8 bases between the germline ends. In DNA, the CDR3 is TGTGCCAGCTCACCCGACAGCCCCTACGAGCAGTACGTC. It encodes CASSPDSPYEQYV.

V is TRBV7-9 and J is TRBJ1-2; D is ambiguous. CDR1 is SEHNR and CDR2 is FQNEAQ in the germline V gene (reference sequence). The CDR3 is 15 residues long. Trimming pared 5 bases from V and 6 bases from J, leaving 19 bases between. The CDR3 sequence is CASSPSAGAGDGYTF. The CDR3 DNA reads as TGTGCCAGCAGCCCATCGGCGGGCGCTGGGGATGGCTACACCTTC.